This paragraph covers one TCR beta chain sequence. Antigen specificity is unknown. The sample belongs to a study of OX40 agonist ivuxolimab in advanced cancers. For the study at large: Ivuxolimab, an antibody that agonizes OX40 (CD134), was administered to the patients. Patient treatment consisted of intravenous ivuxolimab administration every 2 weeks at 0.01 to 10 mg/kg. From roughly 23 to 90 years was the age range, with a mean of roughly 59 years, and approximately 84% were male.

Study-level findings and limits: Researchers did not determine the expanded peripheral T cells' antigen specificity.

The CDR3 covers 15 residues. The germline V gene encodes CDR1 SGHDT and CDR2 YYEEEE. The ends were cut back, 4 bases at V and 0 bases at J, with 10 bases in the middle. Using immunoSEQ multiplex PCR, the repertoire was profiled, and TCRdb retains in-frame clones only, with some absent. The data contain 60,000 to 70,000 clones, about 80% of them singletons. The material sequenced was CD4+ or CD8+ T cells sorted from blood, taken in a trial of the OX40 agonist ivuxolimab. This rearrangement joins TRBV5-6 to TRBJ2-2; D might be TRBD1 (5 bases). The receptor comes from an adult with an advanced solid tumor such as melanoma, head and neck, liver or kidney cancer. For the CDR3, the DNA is TGTGCCAGCAGCCCCGGACACTCGAACACCGGGGAGCTGTTTTTT. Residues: CASSPGHSNTGELFF.